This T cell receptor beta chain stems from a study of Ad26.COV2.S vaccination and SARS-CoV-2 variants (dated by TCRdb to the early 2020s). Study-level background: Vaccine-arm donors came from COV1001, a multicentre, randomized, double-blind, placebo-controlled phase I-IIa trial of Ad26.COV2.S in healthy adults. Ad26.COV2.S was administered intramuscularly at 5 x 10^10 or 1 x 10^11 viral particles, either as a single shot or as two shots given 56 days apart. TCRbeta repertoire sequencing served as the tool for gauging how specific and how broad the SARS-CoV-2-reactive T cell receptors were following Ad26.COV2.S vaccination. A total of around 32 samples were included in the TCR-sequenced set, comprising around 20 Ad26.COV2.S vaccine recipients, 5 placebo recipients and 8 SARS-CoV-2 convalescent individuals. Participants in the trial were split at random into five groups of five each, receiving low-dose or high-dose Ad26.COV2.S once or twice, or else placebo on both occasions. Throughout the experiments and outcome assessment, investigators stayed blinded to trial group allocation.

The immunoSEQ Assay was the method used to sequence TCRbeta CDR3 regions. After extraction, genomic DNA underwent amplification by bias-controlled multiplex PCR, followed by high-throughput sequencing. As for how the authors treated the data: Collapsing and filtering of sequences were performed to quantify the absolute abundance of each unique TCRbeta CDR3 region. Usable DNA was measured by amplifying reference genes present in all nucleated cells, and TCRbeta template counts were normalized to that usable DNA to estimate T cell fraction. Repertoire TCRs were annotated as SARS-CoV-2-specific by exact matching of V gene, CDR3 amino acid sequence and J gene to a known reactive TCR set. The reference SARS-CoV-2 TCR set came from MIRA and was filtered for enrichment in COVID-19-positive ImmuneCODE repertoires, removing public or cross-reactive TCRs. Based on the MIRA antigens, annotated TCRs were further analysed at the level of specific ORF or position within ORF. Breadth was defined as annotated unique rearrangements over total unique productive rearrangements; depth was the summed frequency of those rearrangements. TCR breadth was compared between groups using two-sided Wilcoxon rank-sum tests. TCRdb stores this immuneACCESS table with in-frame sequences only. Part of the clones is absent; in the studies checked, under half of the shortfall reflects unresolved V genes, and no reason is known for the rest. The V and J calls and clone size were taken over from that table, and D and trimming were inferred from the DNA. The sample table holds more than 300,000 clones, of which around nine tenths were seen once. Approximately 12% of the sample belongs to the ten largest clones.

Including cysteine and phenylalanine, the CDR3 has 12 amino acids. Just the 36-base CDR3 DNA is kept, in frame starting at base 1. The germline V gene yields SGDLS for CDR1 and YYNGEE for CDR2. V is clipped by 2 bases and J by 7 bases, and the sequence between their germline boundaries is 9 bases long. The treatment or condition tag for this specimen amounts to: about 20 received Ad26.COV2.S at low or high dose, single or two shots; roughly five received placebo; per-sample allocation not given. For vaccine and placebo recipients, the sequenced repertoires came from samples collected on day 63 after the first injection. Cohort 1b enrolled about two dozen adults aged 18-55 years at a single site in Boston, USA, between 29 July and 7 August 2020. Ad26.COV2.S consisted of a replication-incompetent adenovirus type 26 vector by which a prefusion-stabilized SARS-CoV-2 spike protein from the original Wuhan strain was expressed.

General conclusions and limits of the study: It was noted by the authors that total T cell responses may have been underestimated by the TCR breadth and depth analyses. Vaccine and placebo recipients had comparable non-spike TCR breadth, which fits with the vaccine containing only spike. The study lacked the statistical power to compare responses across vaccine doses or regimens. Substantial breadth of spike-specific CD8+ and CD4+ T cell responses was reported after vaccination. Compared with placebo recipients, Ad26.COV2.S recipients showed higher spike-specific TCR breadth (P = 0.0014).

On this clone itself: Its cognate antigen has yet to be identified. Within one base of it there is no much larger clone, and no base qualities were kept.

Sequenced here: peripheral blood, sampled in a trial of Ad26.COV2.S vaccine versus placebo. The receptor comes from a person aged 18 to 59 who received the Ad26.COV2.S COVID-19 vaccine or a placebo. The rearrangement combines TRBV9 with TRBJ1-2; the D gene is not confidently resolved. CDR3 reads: CASSVGVGGYTF. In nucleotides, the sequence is TGTGCCAGCAGCGTCGGGGTAGGTGGCTACACCTTC.